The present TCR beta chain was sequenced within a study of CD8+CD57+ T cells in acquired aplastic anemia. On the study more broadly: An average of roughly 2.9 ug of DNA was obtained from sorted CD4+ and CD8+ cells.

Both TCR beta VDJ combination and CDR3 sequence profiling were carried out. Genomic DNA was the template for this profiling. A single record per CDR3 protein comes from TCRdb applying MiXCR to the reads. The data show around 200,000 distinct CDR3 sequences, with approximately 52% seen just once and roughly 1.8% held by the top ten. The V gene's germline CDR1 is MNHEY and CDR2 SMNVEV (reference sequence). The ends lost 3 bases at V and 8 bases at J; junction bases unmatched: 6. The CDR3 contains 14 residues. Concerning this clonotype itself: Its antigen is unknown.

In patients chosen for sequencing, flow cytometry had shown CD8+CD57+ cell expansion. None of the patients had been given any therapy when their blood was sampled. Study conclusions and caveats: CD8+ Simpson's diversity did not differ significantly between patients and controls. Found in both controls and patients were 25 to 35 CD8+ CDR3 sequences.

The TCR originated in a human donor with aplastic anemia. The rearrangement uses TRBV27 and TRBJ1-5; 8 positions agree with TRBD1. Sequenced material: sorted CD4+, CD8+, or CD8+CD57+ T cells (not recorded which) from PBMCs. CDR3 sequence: CASSLWTGREPQHF. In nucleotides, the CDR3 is TGTGCCAGCAGTTTGTGGACAGGGAGGGAGCCCCAGCATTTT.